The clone carrying this T cell receptor (beta chain) was counted at least ten times. The antigen is undetermined. The V and J ends lost 3 bases and 3 bases respectively, with 14 bases between them. There are 15 residues in the CDR3. Germline CDR1 reads KGHDR; CDR2 reads SFDVKD. Using RNA template, CDR3s of TCR alpha and beta were amplified with iRepertoire arm-PCR. Using its own MiXCR run on the multiplex PCR reads, TCRdb lists one record per CDR3 protein. The sample includes about 200,000 distinct CDR3 sequences, roughly 32% seen only once; the top ten take around 20%. The data are from a study of glioma-infiltrating T cells. Study-wide results and caveats: Above-expected tissue-blood divergence occurred in all gliomas, most in low-grade ones.

The V and J genes are TRBV24-1 and TRBJ2-7; D remains ambiguous. Sequencing was done on a sample of glioma tissue, nonneoplastic brain tissue, or PBMCs (not recorded which). The source of this sequence is a human donor with low-grade glioma or glioblastoma, undergoing nonglioma brain surgery, or in good health (not recorded which). CDR3 residues: CATSDNWQFYYEQYF. CDR3 bases: TGTGCCACCAGTGATAATTGGCAGTTCTACTACGAGCAGTACTTC.